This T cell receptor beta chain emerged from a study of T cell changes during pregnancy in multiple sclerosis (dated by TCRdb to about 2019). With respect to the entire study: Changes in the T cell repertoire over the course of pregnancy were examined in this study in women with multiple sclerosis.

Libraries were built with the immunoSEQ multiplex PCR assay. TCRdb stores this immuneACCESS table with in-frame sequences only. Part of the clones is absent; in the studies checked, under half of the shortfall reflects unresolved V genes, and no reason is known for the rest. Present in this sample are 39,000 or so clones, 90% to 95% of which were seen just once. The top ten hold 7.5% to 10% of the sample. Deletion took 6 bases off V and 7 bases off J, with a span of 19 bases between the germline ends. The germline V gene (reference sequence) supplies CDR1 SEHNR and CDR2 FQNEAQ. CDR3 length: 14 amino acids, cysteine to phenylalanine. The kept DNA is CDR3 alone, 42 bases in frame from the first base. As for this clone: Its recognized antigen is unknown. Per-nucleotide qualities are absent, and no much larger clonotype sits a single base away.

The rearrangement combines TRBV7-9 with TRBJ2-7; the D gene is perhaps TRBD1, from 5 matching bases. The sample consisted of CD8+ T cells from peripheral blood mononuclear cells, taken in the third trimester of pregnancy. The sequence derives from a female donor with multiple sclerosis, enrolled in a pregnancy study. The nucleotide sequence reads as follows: TGTGCCAGCAGTTTTCTAGGGGCCTCGAGTGAGCAGTACTTC. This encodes CASSFLGASSEQYF.